The 13 T cell receptor beta chains reported below all come from one sample, sequenced in a study of T cell responses to AZD1222 COVID-19 vaccine (dated by TCRdb to about 2021). The library was prepared using the immunoSEQ multiplex PCR assay. TCRdb carries this immuneACCESS record with in-frame sequences only. Its versions omit some clonotypes, under half of them owing to an unresolved V gene in the studies checked, with the rest unexplained. This sample has about 120,000 clones in its table, and around 90% of those were observed once. Together, the top ten hold 7.8% of the sample. Sample time point, as interpreted from the label and publication: baseline before first vaccination. The sequences come from peripheral blood, collected on day 0 of AZD1222 vaccination. The receptors originated from an adult in good health.

J is TRBJ2-5 and V is TRBV6-1; D remains unclear. V was clipped by 1 base and J by 0 bases, with 9 bases between them. This CDR3 comprises 15 residues. CDR1 MNHNS and CDR2 SASEGT come from the germline V gene. CDR3 coding DNA: TGTGCCAGCAGTGAAGTTGGGGTGTACCAAGAGACCCAGTACTTC. Translated, it gives CASSEVGVYQETQYF.

The table lists this clone with a count of one. The V and J genes are TRBV2 and TRBJ1-5; D is perhaps TRBD1 (5 bases). V gave up 4 bases and J gave up 5 bases, with 12 bases separating them. CDR3 length: 14 residues. Germline-derived CDR1 and CDR2 are SNHLY and FYNNEI. CDR3 residues: CASSAEGHYQPQHF. CDR3 nucleotide sequence: TGTGCCAGCAGTGCCGAGGGGCATTATCAGCCCCAGCATTTT.

The V and J genes are TRBV19 and TRBJ1-2; no definite D call. Germline CDR1 is LNHDA and CDR2 is SQIVND (reference sequence). This CDR3 has 13 amino acids. Trimming cost V 3 bases and J 5 bases, with 10 bases left between them. The chain's CDR3 is CASSMAAIYGYTF. DNA of the CDR3: TGTGCCAGTAGTATGGCAGCAATTTATGGCTACACCTTC.

A few counts support this clone. The chain carries TRBV7-3 and TRBJ2-2; 9 bases agree with TRBD1. Per the germline V gene, CDR1 is SGHTA and CDR2 is FQGTGA. CDR3 length: 13 residues. Trimming took 5 bases from V and 6 from J; bases not matched to a gene: 1. CDR3 in DNA: TGTGCCAGCAGCACAGGGGGCCCCGGGGAGCTGTTTTTT. Residues: CASSTGGPGELFF.

The rearrangement links TRBV3-1 (or the pseudogene TRBV3-2) to TRBJ2-1; no definite D call. This CDR3 is 13 amino acids long. Between the trimmed V and J ends, which lost 0 bases and 11 bases, there was a span of 11 bases. From germline, CDR1 is LGHDT and CDR2 YNNKEL (reference sequence). The CDR3 bases are TGTGCCAGCAGCCAAGAACGACCTGGAAAGCAGTTCTTC. Translated: CASSQERPGKQFF.

The chain carries TRBV19 and TRBJ2-2; D unclear. This CDR3 comprises 12 residues. Germline values: CDR1 LNHDA, CDR2 SQIVND (reference sequence). The V and J ends lost 8 bases and 9 bases respectively, with 13 bases between them. The CDR3 sequence is CASLGYGRELFF. CDR3 coding DNA: TGTGCCAGTCTGGGGTATGGCCGGGAGCTGTTTTTT.

The rearrangement joins TRBV5-3 to TRBJ1-3; D is uncertain. TRBV5-3 is classed as an ORF, of uncertain function. Trimming cost V 0 bases and J 0 bases, with 7 bases left between them. The CDR3 length is 15 residues. In DNA form, the CDR3 reads TGTGCCAGAAGCTTGGAAAGGTACTCTGGAAACACCATATATTTT. Translation: CARSLERYSGNTIYF.

The table lists this clone with a count of one. The chain has TRBV3-1 (or the pseudogene TRBV3-2) and TRBJ2-5; D remains unclear. V shed 0 bases and J shed 4 bases, with 12 bases lying between them. CDR1 LGHDT and CDR2 YNNKEL come from the germline V gene (reference sequence). There are 15 residues in the CDR3. The CDR3 sequence: CASSQDLSGAETQYF. In DNA, the CDR3 is TGTGCCAGCAGCCAAGATCTTAGTGGTGCAGAGACCCAGTACTTC.

V gene TRBV6-1 combines with J gene TRBJ2-3; D uncertain. CDR3 length equals 13 residues. V shed 0 bases and J shed 5 bases, with 6 bases lying between them. Germline V gene sequence: CDR1 MNHNS, CDR2 SASEGT. Written as DNA, the CDR3 is TGTGCCAGCAGTGAAGCGCCCCGAGATACGCAGTATTTT. It specifies CASSEAPRDTQYF.

The chain uses TRBV5-4 and TRBJ2-5; D possibly uses TRBD1 or TRBD2 (5 bases each). The germline V gene encodes CDR1 SGHNT and CDR2 YYREEE (reference sequence). Trimming stripped 4 bases from V and 4 bases from J, with 17 bases between. This CDR3 is built from 15 residues. The CDR3 nucleotides are TGTGCCAGCAGCCGCGTAGGGGTTCGGGGAGAGACCCAGTACTTC. Amino acids: CASSRVGVRGETQYF. The variable domain in full, with the rest retrieved from reference TRBV5-4 and TRBJ2-5, is ETGVTQSPTHLIKTRGQQVTLRCSSQSGHNTVSWYQQALGQGPQFIFQYYREEENGRGNFPPRFSGLQFPNYSSELNVNALELDDSALYLCASSRVGVRGETQYFGPGTRLLVL.

The CDR3, as DNA: TGTGCCACCAGTGACCTGACACGGGTGGGTGGCTACACCTTC. Translation gives CATSDLTRVGGYTF. The chain links TRBV24-1 to TRBJ1-2; no clear D. CDR3 size: 14 residues. With 4 bases removed from V and 7 bases from J, the gap between germline ends came to 15 bases. Germline V CDR1 and CDR2: KGHDR, SFDVKD.

The sample holds one count of this clone. The chain recombines TRBV11-2 with TRBJ1-1, with D possibly being TRBD1 (5 bases). Germline lookup yields CDR1 SGHAT and CDR2 FQNNGV. V lost 6 bases to trimming and J lost 2 bases, with 10 bases between them. The CDR3 loop spans 13 amino acids. Here the CDR3 DNA reads TGTGCCAGCAGAAAACAGGATAACACTGAAGCTTTCTTT. It encodes CASRKQDNTEAFF. Filled out from reference TRBV11-2 and TRBJ1-1, the complete variable domain reads EAGVAQSPRYKIIEKRQSVAFWCNPISGHATLYWYQQILGQGPKLLIQFQNNGVVDDSQLPKDRFSAERLKGVDSTLKIQPAKLEDSAVYLCASRKQDNTEAFFGQGTRLTVV.

CDR3 region: CASSPPGLAKETQYF. CDR3 coding DNA: TGTGCCAGCAGCCCTCCGGGACTAGCTAAAGAGACCCAGTACTTC. V usage is TRBV7-9 and J usage is TRBJ2-5, with TRBD2 identical over 9 bases. The CDR3 consists of 15 residues. The V and J ends lost 5 bases and 3 bases, in that order; junction bases with no gene match: 7. The germline gives CDR1 SEHNR, CDR2 FQNEAQ (reference sequence).